This TCR beta chain was documented in a study of shared clonotypes between healthy human individuals (TCRdb year 2020). With regard to the full study: A few men and two women, aged 18 to 49 years, made up the cohort. Per donor, three plates each were used for CD4 naive and CD4 memory, two for CD8 naive, and one for CD8 memory. To estimate repertoire size and how much clonotype sharing occurs between individuals, the study deeply sequenced the blood TCR repertoires of several healthy adults. Libraries were prepared and TCR repertoires were sequenced by different laboratories using diverse techniques, in order to increase sequencing depth and limit assay-specific biases. Each donor's leukapheresis produced roughly between about 0.9 and 9.5 billion PBMCs. What the research found in general, with its limitations: Because the study included only a small number of donors, the genetic and exposure-history diversity represented was limited. Sharing across several donors was observed for approximately 4.6% of naive CD4, less than 4% of naive CD8, 2% to 2.5% of memory CD4, and around 0.42% of memory CD8 clonotypes. Only blood was sampled, and tissue TCR repertoires likely differ from those in blood. Naive subsets generally had larger estimated clonotype richness than memory subsets did. Based on pairwise subsampling, the degree of clonotype sharing among donors was expected to be affected by sequencing depth. Even with the large sequencing depth, rarefaction of the sorted-subset datasets indicated that sequencing was incomplete. Compared with non-shared clonotypes, clonotypes shared by all four sorted-subset donors had higher generation probabilities.

For the CD8 naive samples, CD45RO-negative cells were positively selected for CCR7, yielding a CD45RA+CCR7+ population from which TemRA cells were excluded. The donors were healthy, HIV-negative adults who had no recently reported acute infections or vaccinations. All donors were Caucasian adults living in Nashville, Tennessee, USA. Blood was collected by leukapheresis, and PBMCs were isolated by Ficoll-Histopaque density gradient centrifugation and then cryopreserved in liquid nitrogen vapor phase. Analytical flow cytometry was used to check the purity and quantity of every magnetically sorted T cell population. Genomic DNA was isolated from every sorted fraction and measured by UV absorbance on a Nanodrop 2000c. Relative to germline, V is missing 4 bases and J is missing 4 bases, with 6 bases of the junction outside any gene match. The germline V gene (reference sequence) provides CDR1 WNHNN and CDR2 SYGVQD. The CDR3 starts with the cysteine, ends with the phenylalanine, and has 14 residues. The kept DNA is CDR3 alone, 42 bases in frame from the first base.

Using the deep immunoSEQ assay, TCR CDR3 regions were amplified from genomic DNA by multiplex PCR. Extracted genomic DNA from each cell subset was distributed evenly across all wells of several immunoSEQ 96-well plates, and each plate was treated as a replicate. For sorted subsets, 200 to 250 ng genomic DNA, equal to tens of thousands of T cell genomes, was loaded into each replicate PCR. Purified libraries were measured with a Qubit 3.0 fluorometer, size-checked on a Bioanalyzer 2100, and measured again with the KAPA Library Quantification kit. Every immunoSEQ 96-well plate was sequenced on a dedicated single-read 150-cycle Illumina NextSeq 550 flow cell. The paper's data handling went like this. Because only junctional sequences without quality scores were contained in the immunoSEQ output, filtering matching that applied to full-length reads could not be performed. Sequences were annotated with PyIR, a Python wrapper for IgBLAST v1.9, and V/J genes and CDR3 were assigned using IMGT germline references. Reads were removed for weak V/J assignments (E-value above 1e-6), missing CDR3, stop codons, out-of-frame junctions, or ambiguous translated residues. A V3J clonotype was defined by an identical inferred V gene, J gene, and CDR3 amino acid sequence. Percentage overlap between repertoires was computed as shared unique clonotypes divided by the size of the smaller repertoire. Repertoire richness was assessed with RTK rarefaction, the Chao1 estimator, and Recon v2.1 estimates of unobserved clonotypes. Generation probabilities were computed with OLGA for all TCRbeta clonotypes obtained by the gDNA method from several donors. Held by TCRdb, this immuneACCESS table contains in-frame sequences only and omits some clones. Under half of the omission traces to an unresolved V gene where checked; the cause of the rest is unknown. V and J calls and clone size are given by that table; D and trimming were obtained from the DNA. This sample comprises just over 2,000,000 clones, about 95% of them detected only once. Of the sample, about 1.1% falls within the top ten clones.

With regard to this clone: The antigen it binds to is not known. Per-nucleotide qualities are absent, and no much larger clonotype sits a single base away.

Material: naive CD8+ T cells sorted from blood. What the cell subset or site label conveys for this sample: CD45RA+CCR7+. The sequence links TRBV10-1 to TRBJ1-1; 7 of the junction bases match TRBD1. This clonotype originated in a man aged 18 to 35 in good health. This receptor carries the CDR3 CASSARQGGTEAFF. The DNA reads TGCGCCAGCAGTGCTCGGCAGGGGGGCACTGAAGCTTTCTTT.